This TCR beta chain was sequenced for a study of blood T cell repertoires in COVID-19. Germline V lookup: CDR1 SGDLS, CDR2 YYNGEE. The CDR3 loop spans 15 amino acids. V lost 3 bases and J 8 bases, leaving 18 bases between the germline ends. In the authors' methods: Amplification with reference gene primers provided the estimates of nucleated cell counts. Assay used: immunoSEQ multiplex PCR; TCRdb lists only in-frame clones, some missing. V and J calls and clone size are as listed in that table; D and trimming were resolved from the DNA. Of around 170,000 clones in the sample, less than 90% were seen once.

The receptor's source is a woman in her 70s with acute or convalescent COVID-19. The chain links TRBV9 to TRBJ2-1; D may be TRBD2 (6 bases). Source material: peripheral blood. CDR3 residues: CASSASSGSSDEQFF. CDR3 sequence (DNA): TGTGCCAGCAGCGCTAGCTCCGGGAGTAGCGATGAGCAGTTCTTC.